This TCR beta chain comes out of a study of T cells of healthy individuals. In its sample, this clonotype was seen a few times. The V end was cut by 8 bases, the J end by 10 bases, with 18 bases between. The CDR3 has 13 amino acids. Germline CDR1 is SNHLY and CDR2 is FYNNEI. TCRdb itself ran the 5' RACE reads through MiXCR, one entry per CDR3 protein. The sample lists about 100,000 distinct CDR3 sequences, 15% to 20% occurring once. The chain links TRBV2 to TRBJ2-1; unclear D gene. The source of this sequence is a human donor in good health. This CDR3 reads CASSPGGVREQFF. In DNA form, the CDR3 reads TGTGCCAGCTCACCCGGTGGGGTAAGGGAGCAGTTCTTC.